A selection of T cell receptor beta chains follows, all from one sample in a study of T cell repertoires in cytomegalovirus infection. TCRdb re-called the reads through MiXCR, storing one row per CDR3 protein. The sample carries 700,000 to 950,000 distinct CDR3 sequences, approximately 29% recorded once. Antigens of these TCRs are unknown. The sequences come from cultured CD8+ T cells from PBMCs, collected from culture after CMV antigen stimulation. The source of these receptors is a human donor in good health (CMV status not recorded). Some clones in this sample may be carry-over from other donors' samples. The CDR3 runs from the conserved cysteine through the conserved F or W. D genes are given only for firm matches. Clone size is shown for a subset of rows, as once, few, many or a class of expanded clone.

clone_size	cdr3_length	v_call	d_call	j_call	cdr3_nt	cdr3_aa
few	13	TRBV12-3/TRBV12-4	NA	TRBJ2-3	TGTGCCAGCAGTTTAAACCGGGCCCTATCGCAGTATTTT	CASSLNRALSQYF
NA	16	TRBV19	TRBD1	TRBJ1-4	TGTGCCAGTAGTCCCCCCGGACAGGCGTTTAATGAAAAACTGTTTTTT	CASSPPGQAFNEKLFF
NA	14	TRBV7-9	NA	TRBJ1-5	TGTGCCAGCAGCTTGCGCTTAGAAAATCAGCCCCAGCATTTT	CASSLRLENQPQHF
few	13	TRBV7-9	NA	TRBJ2-5	TGTGCCAGCAGCTCTCCCGTGGACGTGACCCAGTACTTC	CASSSPVDVTQYF
NA	19	TRBV3-1	TRBD1	TRBJ2-6	TGTGCCAGCAGCCAAGATCGCCGGACAGGGTTGAGTGGGGCCAACGTCCTGACTTTC	CASSQDRRTGLSGANVLTF
NA	11	TRBV2	NA	TRBJ2-5	TGTGCCAGCGTCGGGGAAGAGACCCAGTACTTC	CASVGEETQYF
NA	16	TRBV7-9	TRBD1	TRBJ2-5	TGTGCCAGCAGCTTAAGAGGACAGGGGTATTCAGAGACCCAGTACTTC	CASSLRGQGYSETQYF
few	16	TRBV6-6	NA	TRBJ2-1	TGTGCCAGCAGTTTCTACCGGGTTCAAGGGGGGGATGAGCAGTTCTTC	CASSFYRVQGGDEQFF
NA	14	TRBV11-3	NA	TRBJ2-1	TGTGCCAGGCGGGGCCGAAGCTCCTACAATGAGCAGTTCTTC	CARRGRSSYNEQFF
few	12	TRBV9	NA	TRBJ1-2	TGTGCCAGCAGCGCTCAGGGGCATGGCTACACCTTC	CASSAQGHGYTF
few	12	TRBV4-2	NA	TRBJ2-3	TGTGCCAGCAGAGAAGGGTCAGATACGCAGTATTTT	CASREGSDTQYF
few	15	TRBV12-3/TRBV12-4	TRBD2	TRBJ2-3	TGTGCCAGCCTCTCTAGCGGGGGGCACACAGATACGCAGTATTTT	CASLSSGGHTDTQYF
few	21	TRBV7-8	TRBD2	TRBJ2-2	TGTGCCAGCAGCTTCCCAGGGACTAGCGGGGGGCTGGGGATACGGACCGGGGAGCTGTTTTTT	CASSFPGTSGGLGIRTGELFF
NA	17	TRBV4-3	NA	TRBJ2-6	TGCGCCAGCAGCCAGGTCCCACCCTACTCTGGGGCCAACGTCCTGACTTTC	CASSQVPPYSGANVLTF
NA	15	TRBV7-3	NA	TRBJ1-5	TGTGTCAGCAGCCCATTCGGGGGAGACAATCAGCCCCAGCATTTT	CVSSPFGGDNQPQHF
NA	15	TRBV12-3/TRBV12-4	NA	TRBJ2-1	TGTGCCAGCAGTTTACACAAAAAGCTGTGCAATGAGCAGTTCTTC	CASSLHKKLCNEQFF
once	14	TRBV7-9	TRBD1	TRBJ1-2	TGTGCCAGCAGCAAAGAGGGGGCCAGGCAGCCCTACACCTTC	CASSKEGARQPYTF
NA	16	TRBV7-4	TRBD1	TRBJ2-2	TGTGCCAGCACCTTAGCCGGGACAGGGAACGCCGGGGAGCTGTTTTTT	CASTLAGTGNAGELFF
few	16	TRBV6-2/TRBV6-3	TRBD2	TRBJ2-1	TGTGCCAGCAGTTACACCGGACTAGCGGGTTACAATGAGCAGTTCTTC	CASSYTGLAGYNEQFF
NA	13	TRBV3-1	NA	TRBJ1-4	TGTGCCAGCAGCCCCAGGCTTAATGAAAAACTGTTTTTT	CASSPRLNEKLFF
many	16	TRBV7-9	NA	TRBJ2-1	TGTGCCAGCAGCTTATATGAGGGGAGCTCCTACAATGAGCAGTTCTTC	CASSLYEGSSYNEQFF
NA	14	TRBV27	NA	TRBJ1-2	TGTGCCGGAAACCCCTGGACAACGGGCTATGGCTACACCTTC	CAGNPWTTGYGYTF
NA	17	TRBV3-1	TRBD2	TRBJ2-1	TGTGCCAGCAGCCAAGTAGGGCGGGGGGGCTCCTACAATGAGCAGTTCTTC	CASSQVGRGGSYNEQFF
NA	16	TRBV7-9	TRBD1	TRBJ2-5	TGTGCCAGTCATTGGCCACGACAGGGCCTTCAAGAGACCCAGTACTTC	CASHWPRQGLQETQYF
NA	15	TRBV19	TRBD1	TRBJ2-5	TGTGCCAGCAGGGGGTGGGACAGGGACCAAGAGACCCAGTACTTC	CASRGWDRDQETQYF
NA	16	TRBV2	NA	TRBJ2-2	TGTGCCAGCGATCAGGATCGGGACACCTCCACCGGGGAGCTGTTTTTT	CASDQDRDTSTGELFF
NA	12	TRBV19	TRBD1	TRBJ2-5	TGTGCCACGGGACAGGAACAAGAGACCCAGTACTTC	CATGQEQETQYF
few	19	TRBV12-3/TRBV12-4	NA	TRBJ1-2	TGTGCCAGCAGTTTGATCCATCCGAGGGACGGGATCCTCTGGTATGGCTACACCTTC	CASSLIHPRDGILWYGYTF
NA	16	TRBV11-2	NA	TRBJ1-1	TGTGCCAGCAGCTTAGATGGCGTCCAGAGAAACACTGAAGCTTTCTTT	CASSLDGVQRNTEAFF
few	16	TRBV7-3	NA	TRBJ1-2	TGTGCCAGCAGCCTCTTAGAGGGGGAGCTCGAGAATGGCTACACCTTC	CASSLLEGELENGYTF
NA	17	TRBV7-6	NA	TRBJ2-2	TGTGCCAGCAGCTCCCACCCGGGACACGAGAACACCGGGGAGCTGTTTTTT	CASSSHPGHENTGELFF
many	14	TRBV6-5	TRBD2	TRBJ2-5	TGTGCCAGCAGTTACGAGGCTAGCGGGGGAACCCAGTACTTC	CASSYEASGGTQYF
few	16	TRBV19	NA	TRBJ1-1	TGTGCCAGTAGTATTAGTGTCAACAGGGCCTACACTGAAGCTTTCTTT	CASSISVNRAYTEAFF
NA	13	TRBV20-1	NA	TRBJ1-2	TGCAGTGCCCAGGGGCCCGGGAACTATGGCTACACCTTC	CSAQGPGNYGYTF
NA	16	TRBV7-1	NA	TRBJ2-7	TGTGCCAGCAGCCCTAAAGACCGACACGGGACCGAGGAGCAGTACTTC	CASSPKDRHGTEEQYF
few	12	TRBV29-1	NA	TRBJ2-1	TGCAGCGTCCCACTAGGGTGGAATGAGCAGTTCTTC	CSVPLGWNEQFF
once	16	TRBV19	TRBD1	TRBJ1-3	TGTGCCAGTAGTGCTCGGGACAGGGGATCTGGAAACACCATATATTTT	CASSARDRGSGNTIYF
few	15	TRBV7-9	TRBD2	TRBJ2-3	TGTGCCAGCACCTACAGCGGGGGGATCACAGATACGCAGTATTTT	CASTYSGGITDTQYF
NA	11	TRBV6-2/TRBV6-3	TRBD2	TRBJ2-1	TGTGCCACCGAGGGGAGGGATGAGCAGTTCTTC	CATEGRDEQFF
few	14	TRBV19	NA	TRBJ1-1	TGTGCCAGTAGTACCGACTACCTGAACACTGAAGCTTTCTTT	CASSTDYLNTEAFF
NA	13	TRBV20-1	NA	TRBJ1-5	TGCAGTGCTAGAATGGAGGGTTCTCAGCCCCAGCATTTT	CSARMEGSQPQHF
few	13	TRBV6-8	NA	TRBJ1-4	TGTGCCAGCACCACAGGGCGGACTGGAAAACTGTTTTTT	CASTTGRTGKLFF
many	15	TRBV7-8	TRBD1	TRBJ1-2	TGTGCCACCGGGACAGCCACCCAAGTGGGGTATGGCTACACCTTC	CATGTATQVGYGYTF
NA	16	TRBV19	NA	TRBJ2-2	TGTGCCAGTAGTATAAAGCAGGGCGATATTTCCGGGGAGCTGTTTTTT	CASSIKQGDISGELFF
NA	15	TRBV9	TRBD2	TRBJ2-3	TGTGCCAGCAGCGTAGGTAGCGGGGGAACAGATACGCAGTATTTT	CASSVGSGGTDTQYF
few	14	TRBV6-1	NA	TRBJ2-7	TGTGCCAGCAGTGAACAGGTCCTAACCTACGAGCAGTACTTC	CASSEQVLTYEQYF